The sequence of this T cell receptor (beta chain) was determined in a study of response to subunit inactivated influenza vaccine. MiXCR was run by TCRdb on the RT-PCR reads, yielding one entry per CDR3 protein. The sample has about 520,000 distinct CDR3 sequences, less than 30% seen once. The TCR comes from a man in his fifties who received an inactivated influenza vaccine. This material consisted of CD4+ T cells sorted from PBMCs, taken 4 to 6 days after vaccination.

DNA of the CDR3: TGTGCCACCGGCGAGGGCGGCGAGACCCAGTACTTC. Residues: CATGEGGETQYF. The rearrangement links TRBV10-3 to TRBJ2-5, with D perhaps matching TRBD2 (5 bases). This CDR3 has 12 residues. Germline CDR1 ENHRY, CDR2 SYGVKD. Trimming left V 10 bases short and J 5 bases short, with 14 bases between.